Below are 9 T cell receptor beta chains sequenced from a single sample in a study of blood T cell repertoires in COVID-19. Using immunoSEQ multiplex PCR, the repertoire was profiled, and TCRdb retains in-frame clones only, with some absent. The sample lists over 120,000 clones, approximately 89% occurring once. The sequenced material came from peripheral blood. Receptors originate from a human donor in a cohort sampled during active COVID-19.

This chain uses TRBV18 with TRBJ2-1, with D hard to call. This CDR3 region has 14 residues. Germline V gene lookup returns CDR1 KGHSH and CDR2 LQKENI. Trimming pared 5 bases from V and 2 bases from J, leaving 10 bases between. For the CDR3, the DNA is TGTGCCAGCTCAACCGGTGCCCCCTACAATGAGCAGTTCTTC. Translated, it gives CASSTGAPYNEQFF.

The chain uses TRBV7-6 and TRBJ2-7; D remains ambiguous. V gave up 5 bases and J gave up 0 bases, with 14 bases separating them. Germline CDR1 is SGHVS and CDR2 is FNYEAQ. The CDR3 is 15 amino acids. Written as DNA, the CDR3 is TGTGCCAGCAGCGAAGACCCTGCTAGCTCCTACGAGCAGTACTTC. This translates into CASSEDPASSYEQYF.

The V call is TRBV19, the J call TRBJ2-3; TRBD2 is a possible D gene (6 bases). Trimming shortened V by 5 bases and J by 1 base, and 16 bases separated the two germline ends. The germline V gene has CDR1 LNHDA and CDR2 SQIVND (reference sequence). The CDR3 runs to 16 residues. The CDR3 loop is CASSARTKRGTDTQYF. The CDR3 DNA reads as TGTGCCAGTAGTGCACGGACGAAGCGGGGCACAGATACGCAGTATTTT.

The chain recombines TRBV9 with TRBJ2-3; TRBD2 agrees at 7 bases. V shed 4 bases, J shed 0 bases, and the junction held 8 bases outside the gene matches. The CDR3 covers 16 residues. The V gene's germline CDR1 is SGDLS and CDR2 YYNGEE. CDR3 DNA sequence: TGTGCCAGCAGCATCCCGAGCGGGATGAGCACAGATACGCAGTATTTT. Protein sequence: CASSIPSGMSTDTQYF.

This rearrangement joins TRBV29-1 to TRBJ2-4; no clear D. Germline loops: CDR1 SQVTM, CDR2 ANQGSEA. The CDR3 has 13 amino acids. Trimming pared 7 bases from V and 0 bases from J, leaving 10 bases between. CDR3 amino acids: CSATELAKNIQYF. The CDR3 DNA reads TGCAGCGCCACAGAGTTAGCCAAAAACATTCAGTACTTC.

The chain joins TRBV28 to TRBJ1-1; D unresolved. The V end was cut by 4 bases, the J end by 4 bases, with 4 bases between. The germline V gene encodes CDR1 MDHEN and CDR2 SYDVKM. The CDR3 has 11 residues. The CDR3 region has the DNA TGTGCCAGCAGTTACGGCACTGAAGCTTTCTTT. It specifies CASSYGTEAFF.

CDR3 protein: CASGTGSTNTEAFF. The CDR3 nucleotides are TGTGCCAGCGGGACAGGGAGTACGAACACTGAAGCTTTCTTT. The chain uses TRBV19 and TRBJ1-1; TRBD1 agrees at 9 bases. The trim removed 9 bases at V and 1 base at J, leaving 6 bases unmatched. This CDR3 comprises 14 residues. Germline CDR1 LNHDA, CDR2 SQIVND (reference sequence).

V usage is TRBV29-1 and J usage is TRBJ1-5, with 9 bases that match TRBD1. V gave up 5 bases and J gave up 7 bases; unmatched junction bases: 15. The CDR3 loop spans 16 amino acids. Germline V CDR1 and CDR2: SQVTM, ANQGSEA. The CDR3 DNA follows: TGCAGCGTTCTTGTCGCCGGGACAGGGCCGGGGCAGCCCCAGCATTTT. The encoded protein is CSVLVAGTGPGQPQHF.

J is TRBJ1-1 and V is TRBV6-5; D is unclear. The CDR3 loop spans 13 amino acids. Trimming took off 2 bases at V and 5 bases at J, with 9 bases between the two ends. Germline-derived CDR1 and CDR2 are MNHEY and SVGAGI. In nucleotides, the CDR3 is TGTGCCAGCAGTTACGACGTGCGGACTGAAGCTTTCTTT. Its translation is CASSYDVRTEAFF.